The TCR beta chain under discussion was sequenced for a study of neurological immune-mediated disorders. Across the whole study: The multiple sclerosis group of about 35 included roughly 31 relapsing-remitting and 3 secondary progressive patients.

Germline CDR1 and CDR2: MNHEY and SVGAGI. The CDR3 consists of 14 residues. With V trimmed by 6 bases and J by 3 bases, 7 bases remained unmatched. TCRdb ran MiXCR on the 5' RACE reads and lists one entry per CDR3 protein. The data contain more than 40,000 distinct CDR3 sequences, approximately 3% of them singletons. This clonotype was counted ten times or more. The rearrangement joins TRBV6-5 to TRBJ2-5; TRBD1 matches 7 bases. The sequenced sample consisted of PBMCs. The TCR originated in a woman in her 50s with multiple sclerosis. CDR3 coding DNA: TGTGCCAGCAGGCGTGACAGGGTCGAAGAGACCCAGTACTTC. Its protein product is CASRRDRVEETQYF.